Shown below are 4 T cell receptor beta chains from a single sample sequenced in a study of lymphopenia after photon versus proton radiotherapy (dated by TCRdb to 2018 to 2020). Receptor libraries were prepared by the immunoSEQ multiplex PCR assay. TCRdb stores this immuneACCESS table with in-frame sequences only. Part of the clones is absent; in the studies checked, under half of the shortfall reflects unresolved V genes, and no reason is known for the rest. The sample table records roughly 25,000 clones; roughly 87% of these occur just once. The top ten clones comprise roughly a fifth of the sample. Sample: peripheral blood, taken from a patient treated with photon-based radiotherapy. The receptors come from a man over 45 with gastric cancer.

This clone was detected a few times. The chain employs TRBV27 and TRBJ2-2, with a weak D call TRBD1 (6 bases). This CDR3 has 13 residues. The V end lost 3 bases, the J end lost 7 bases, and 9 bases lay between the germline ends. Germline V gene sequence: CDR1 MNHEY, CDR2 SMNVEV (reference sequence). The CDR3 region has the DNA TGTGCCAGCAGTTTGCAGGGGAGCGGGGAGCTGTTTTTT. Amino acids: CASSLQGSGELFF.

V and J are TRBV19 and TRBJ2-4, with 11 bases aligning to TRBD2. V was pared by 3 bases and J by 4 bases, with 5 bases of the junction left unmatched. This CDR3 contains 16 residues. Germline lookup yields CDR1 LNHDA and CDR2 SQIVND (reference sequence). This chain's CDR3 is CASSILAGGSKNIQYF. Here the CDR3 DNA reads TGTGCCAGTAGTATTCTAGCGGGGGGTTCAAAAAACATTCAGTACTTC.

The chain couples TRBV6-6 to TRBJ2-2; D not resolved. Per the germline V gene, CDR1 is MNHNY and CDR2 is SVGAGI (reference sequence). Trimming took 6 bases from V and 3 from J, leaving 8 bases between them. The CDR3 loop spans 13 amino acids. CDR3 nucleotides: TGTGCCAGCAGCCACTCACACACCGGGGAGCTGTTTTTT. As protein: CASSHSHTGELFF.

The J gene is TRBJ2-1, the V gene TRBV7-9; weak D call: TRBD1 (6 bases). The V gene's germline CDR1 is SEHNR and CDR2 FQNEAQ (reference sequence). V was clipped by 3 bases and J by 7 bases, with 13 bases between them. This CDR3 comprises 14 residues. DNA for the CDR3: TGTGCCAGCAGCTTCAGAGCCAGGGGAAATGAGCAGTTCTTC. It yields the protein CASSFRARGNEQFF. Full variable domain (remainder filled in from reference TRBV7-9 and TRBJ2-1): DTGVSQNPRHKITKRGQNVTFRCDPISEHNRLYWYRQTLGQGPEFLTYFQNEAQLEKSRLLSDRFSAERPKGSFSTLEIQRTEQGDSAMYLCASSFRARGNEQFFGPGTRLTVL.